This T cell receptor beta chain was found in a study of blood T cells in healthy people across ages. V lost 5 bases to trimming and J lost 0 bases, with 10 bases between them. The CDR3 contains 14 residues. Germline lookup yields CDR1 SGHAT and CDR2 FQNNGV. Combining a sample-barcoded 5' primer with a J-beta primer mix, a second PCR ran for about 7 to 11 cycles. One entry per CDR3 protein results from TCRdb running MiXCR on the 5' RACE reads. The table lists about a million distinct CDR3 sequences, about 53% of them singletons. The clonotype was recovered from a woman aged 60-70 years in good health. The gene calls are TRBV11-2 and TRBJ1-2; D is unclear. The specimen was blood. The CDR3 nucleotides are TGTGCCAGCAGCGAGGAGGGAGCTAACTATGGCTACACCTTC. Amino acids: CASSEEGANYGYTF.